The next 18 T cell receptor beta chains were all read from a single sample in a study of technical replicates of blood from a handful of donors. Clones were read by immunoSEQ multiplex PCR, and TCRdb kept only the in-frame ones, dropping some. The sample shows about 93,000 clones, roughly 96% of them seen only once. What was sequenced was T cells isolated from PBMCs. Source of these receptors: a human donor in good health.

The gene calls are TRBV6-1 and TRBJ1-4, with D hard to call. V lost 4 bases and J lost 8, with 8 bases in between. The CDR3 totals 12 residues. Per germline, CDR1 MNHNS and CDR2 SASEGT. The CDR3 loop is CASSGQEEKLFF. CDR3 sequence (DNA): TGTGCCAGCAGTGGGCAAGAAGAAAAACTGTTTTTT.

This sequence joins TRBV6-5 and TRBJ2-5; D not resolved. The CDR3 extends over 14 amino acids. Germline values: CDR1 MNHEY, CDR2 SVGAGI. Between the trimmed V and J ends, which lost 0 bases and 7 bases, there was a span of 12 bases. CDR3 bases: TGTGCCAGCAGTTACTCGTTAAGTTCGGGGACCCAGTACTTC. It yields the protein CASSYSLSSGTQYF.

This clone was counted a single time. The DNA for the CDR3 is TGTGCCAGCAGCTTGGAGGGACTAGCGGGAAACACCGGGGAGCTGTTTTTT. The encoded protein is CASSLEGLAGNTGELFF. The J gene is TRBJ2-2, the V gene TRBV5-4; 13 nucleotides align to TRBD2. The CDR3 has 17 amino acids. Trimming removed 0 bases from V and 2 bases from J; junction bases left unmatched: 1. In germline, CDR1 is SGHNT, CDR2 YYREEE (reference sequence).

This clone was detected once. V is TRBV4-2 and J is TRBJ2-2; the match to TRBD2 covers 9 bases. Germline values: CDR1 LGHNA, CDR2 YNFKEQ. With V trimmed by 4 bases and J by 2 bases, 8 bases remained unmatched. This CDR3 is 17 amino acids long. CDR3 DNA sequence: TGTGCCAGCAGCCCTCTCGGACTAGCGCTTAACACCGGGGAGCTGTTTTTT. Its translation: CASSPLGLALNTGELFF.

Written as DNA, the CDR3 is TGCGCCAGCAGCTTGATACAGGGGTGGGAGCTGTTTTTT. Protein sequence: CASSLIQGWELFF. V gene TRBV5-1 combines with J gene TRBJ2-2; 7 positions match TRBD1. CDR1 SGHRS and CDR2 YFSETQ come from the germline V gene. CDR3 length: 13 residues. Unmatched junction bases numbered 3, after V lost 1 base and J lost 9 bases.

The V and J genes are TRBV6-5 and TRBJ2-3, with unresolved D. From germline, CDR1 is MNHEY and CDR2 SVGAGI. V lost 8 bases and J 2 bases, leaving 8 bases between the germline ends. There are 12 residues in the CDR3. The CDR3, as DNA: TGTGCCAGCTACACCTCCACAGATACGCAGTATTTT. This translates into CASYTSTDTQYF.

The rearrangement uses TRBV28 and TRBJ1-3; D perhaps matches TRBD1 (5 bases). Trimming took off 6 bases at V and 2 bases at J, with 8 bases between the two ends. From germline, CDR1 is MDHEN and CDR2 SYDVKM. The CDR3 totals 13 residues. The CDR3 sequence: CASRPGPGNTIYF. The CDR3 nucleotides are TGTGCCAGCAGACCAGGGCCTGGAAACACCATATATTTT. Full variable domain (missing parts from reference TRBV28 and TRBJ1-3): DVKVTQSSRYLVKRTGEKVFLECVQDMDHENMFWYRQDPGLGLRLIYFSYDVKMKEKGDIPEGYSVSREKKERFSLILESASTNQTSMYLCASRPGPGNTIYFGEGSWLTVV.

The genes are TRBV12-5 and TRBJ2-3; D might be TRBD2 (6 bases). The germline V gene has CDR1 LGHNT and CDR2 FRNRAP. Trimming removed 3 bases at V and 4 bases at J, with 23 bases between. The CDR3 consists of 18 residues. CDR3 bases: TGTGCTAGTGGTTTTGGGACGGGGGTGATACGTGGTGCAGATACGCAGTATTTT. Translating it yields CASGFGTGVIRGADTQYF.

The chain recombines TRBV9 with TRBJ2-2; 8 bases align to TRBD1. The CDR3 is 15 amino acids. Germline V gene sequence: CDR1 SGDLS, CDR2 YYNGEE. The junction had 9 bases not matched to a gene; V was cut back by 4 bases and J by 7 bases. The CDR3 DNA sequence: TGTGCCAGCAGCCCAAACCCAGGGGGCTACGGGGAGCTGTTTTTT. Residues: CASSPNPGGYGELFF.

The chain uses TRBV7-6 and TRBJ1-1; TRBD1 is a possible D gene (5 bases). Germline CDR1 SGHVS, CDR2 FNYEAQ. This CDR3 region has 16 residues. V gave up 0 bases and J gave up 3 bases, with 14 bases separating them. The CDR3 bases are TGTGCCAGCAGCTTAGCGGGTAAGGGGTTGGACACTGAAGCTTTCTTT. Amino acid sequence: CASSLAGKGLDTEAFF.

The V call is TRBV7-9, the J call TRBJ2-1, with D possibly TRBD2 on 6 matching bases. Germline-derived CDR1 and CDR2 are SEHNR and FQNEAQ (reference sequence). Trimming took 3 bases from V and 9 from J, leaving 15 bases between them. This CDR3 contains 14 residues. CDR3 in DNA: TGTGCCAGCAGCTTTGAGGGAGGACCTTCTGAGCAGTTCTTC. It yields the protein CASSFEGGPSEQFF.

This clone was seen a few times. The J gene is TRBJ2-3, the V gene TRBV4-1; TRBD1 matches at 9 bases. There are 14 residues in the CDR3. V lost 6 bases to trimming and J lost 2 bases; unmatched junction nucleotides: 3. Germline V gene data show CDR1 as MGHRA and CDR2 as YSYEKL. CDR3 amino acids: CASRDRGNTDTQYF. The CDR3 bases are TGCGCCAGCAGAGACAGGGGGAACACAGATACGCAGTATTTT.

J is TRBJ1-1 and V is TRBV9; TRBD1 matches at 8 bases. Germline V gene sequence: CDR1 SGDLS, CDR2 YYNGEE. This CDR3 spans 13 amino acids. With V trimmed by 5 bases and J by 3 bases, 3 bases remained unmatched. CDR3 amino acids: CASSADRDTEAFF. CDR3 nucleotides: TGTGCCAGCAGTGCGGACAGGGACACTGAAGCTTTCTTT. Complete variable domain (other parts from reference TRBV9 and TRBJ1-1): DSGVTQTPKHLITATGQRVTLRCSPRSGDLSVYWYQQSLDQGLQFLIQYYNGEERAKGNILERFSAQQFPDLHSELNLSSLELGDSALYFCASSADRDTEAFFGQGTRLTVV.

The CDR3 here is CASTKGAVTWLGSGNTIYF. Written as DNA, the CDR3 is TGTGCCAGTACGAAAGGCGCAGTGACATGGCTGGGCTCTGGAAACACCATATATTTT. This chain uses TRBV19 with TRBJ1-3; D is unclear. Germline V gene data show CDR1 as LNHDA and CDR2 as SQIVND (reference sequence). The germline V and J ends were trimmed by 7 bases and 0 bases, with 25 bases remaining between them. This CDR3 contains 19 residues.

The CDR3 sequence is CASSSPLRRGLQTYEQYF. CDR3 nucleotide sequence: TGTGCCAGCAGTTCCCCCCTAAGGAGGGGGCTACAGACCTACGAGCAGTACTTC. The genes are TRBV28 and TRBJ2-7, with D maybe TRBD1 (7 bases). Trimming pared 4 bases from V and 2 bases from J, leaving 24 bases between. This CDR3 spans 18 amino acids. Germline CDR1 MDHEN, CDR2 SYDVKM.

The chain employs TRBV5-8 and TRBJ2-1, with D uncertain. This CDR3 spans 15 amino acids. CDR1 and CDR2 from the germline V gene are SGHTS and YDEGEE. The V end lost 1 base, the J end lost 8 bases, and 16 bases lay between the germline ends. The CDR3 DNA reads as TGTGCCAGCAGCTTGACTATAATATTGGTCGATGAGCAGTTCTTC. It codes for CASSLTIILVDEQFF. Combining the CDR3 with reference TRBV5-8 and TRBJ2-1 gives the whole variable domain EAGVTQSPTHLIKTRGQQATLRCSPISGHTSVYWYQQALGLGLQFLLWYDEGEERNRGNFPPRFSGRQFPNYSSELNVNALELEDSALYLCASSLTIILVDEQFFGPGTRLTVL.

To note about this clone: Other DNA sequences of this sample code for an identical CDR3. The genes are TRBV5-1 and TRBJ2-7; TRBD2 is a possible D gene (5 bases). V lost 0 bases to trimming and J lost 2 bases, with 6 bases between them. Germline CDR1 SGHRS, CDR2 YFSETQ. The CDR3 length is 13 residues. DNA for the CDR3: TGCGCCAGCAGCTTGGCCGGGACCTACGAGCAGTACTTC. Protein sequence: CASSLAGTYEQYF.

CDR3 nucleotides: TGTGCCAGCAGCCCGTCGGGACTAGTCAATGAGCAGTTCTTC. It is translated as CASSPSGLVNEQFF. The V call is TRBV28, the J call TRBJ2-1; 8 positions match TRBD2. The V and J ends lost 6 bases and 6 bases, in that order; junction bases with no gene match: 7. This CDR3 is built from 14 residues. The germline V gene encodes CDR1 MDHEN and CDR2 SYDVKM.